This T cell receptor (beta chain) emerged from a study of beta chain features in type 1 diabetes. Trimming shortened V by 0 bases and J by 5 bases, and 13 bases separated the two germline ends. There are 15 residues in the CDR3. Germline loops: CDR1 ENHRY, CDR2 SYGVKD. This clone was found a few times. This specimen includes other DNA sequences encoding the same CDR3. Every participating donor gave one draw, a heparinised blood sample averaging roughly 100 mL. A CD45RO/CCR7/CD25/CD127/CD95/CD27 panel sorted naive, central memory, regulatory and stem cell-like memory CD4+ cells. Reverse transcribing all isolated RNA meant expressed TCRB transcripts were sequenced. Profiled with immunoSEQ multiplex PCR; TCRdb holds only in-frame clones, not every one. The sample records about 340,000 clones, 6.5% to 10% being singletons.

The chain is built from TRBV10-3 and TRBJ1-1, with D perhaps TRBD1 (6 bases). The clonotype was recovered from a woman aged 18-29 years in good health. The sample comprised central memory CD4+ T cells from blood. DNA of the CDR3: TGTGCCATCAGTGAGTCGGGGGGGCGAGGTACTGAAGCTTTCTTT. It codes for CAISESGGRGTEAFF.